The 8 T cell receptor beta chains reported below all come from one sample, sequenced in a study of shared clonotypes between healthy human individuals. Clones were sequenced by immunoSEQ multiplex PCR, and TCRdb holds only the in-frame ones, with some missing. The sample yields about 1,900,000 clones, less than 95% seen once. Positive CCR7 selection of CD45RO-negative cells yielded the naive CD8 cells, and terminally differentiated effector memory CD45RA+ cells were excluded. Sequences were obtained from naive CD8+ T cells sorted from blood. The receptors originated from a man aged 18 to 35 in good health.

V usage is TRBV25-1 and J usage is TRBJ1-1, with TRBD1 as a possible D gene (6 bases). This CDR3 has 15 residues. Germline V CDR1 and CDR2: MGHDK, SYGVNS. Trimming took off 1 base at V and 1 base at J, with 10 bases between the two ends. CDR3 loop: CASSEWDTRNTEAFF. The CDR3 region has the DNA TGTGCCAGCAGTGAATGGGACACCAGGAACACTGAAGCTTTCTTT.

For this clone: Other nucleotide sequences from this sample produce the same CDR3. The chain couples TRBV30 to TRBJ2-3; D call uncertain. The ends were cut back, 4 bases at V and 3 bases at J, with 8 bases in the middle. Per germline, CDR1 GTSNPN and CDR2 SVGIG (reference sequence). The CDR3 runs 12 residues. The CDR3 sequence: CAWNGQTDTQYF. In DNA form, the CDR3 reads TGTGCCTGGAATGGGCAGACAGATACGCAGTATTTT. The whole variable domain, remainder taken from reference TRBV30 and TRBJ2-3, is SQTIHQWPATLVQPVGSPLSLECTVEGTSNPNLYWYRQAAGRGLQLLFYSVGIGQISSEVPQNLSASRPQDRQFILSSKKLLLSDSGFYLCAWNGQTDTQYFGPGTRLTVL.

This chain uses TRBV11-2 with TRBJ1-5, with a weak D call TRBD1 (5 bases). Trimming removed 2 bases at V and 4 bases at J, with 9 bases between. This CDR3 has 14 residues. Looked up from germline, CDR1 is SGHAT and CDR2 is FQNNGV. CDR3 coding DNA: TGTGCCAGCAGCTTAATGGGGCCAAATCAGCCCCAGCATTTT. Translated: CASSLMGPNQPQHF.

This rearrangement joins TRBV13 to TRBJ1-1, with a possible D match to TRBD1 (5 bases). Germline loops: CDR1 PRHDT, CDR2 FYEKMQ (reference sequence). The CDR3 extends over 16 amino acids. Trimming shortened V by 5 bases and J by 1 base, and 17 bases separated the two germline ends. For the CDR3, the DNA is TGTGCCAGCAGCGCCGTGCCGGGACTGGGGAACACTGAAGCTTTCTTT. It yields the protein CASSAVPGLGNTEAFF.

The CDR3 nucleotides are TGCGCCAGCAGTGGGGATGGGGGCTTCGTGGGGCTTCAAGAGACCCAGTACTTC. Its protein product is CASSGDGGFVGLQETQYF. The V and J genes are TRBV10-2 and TRBJ2-5; weak D call: TRBD1 (6 bases). The CDR3 is 18 amino acids. From germline, CDR1 is WSHSY and CDR2 SAAADI. V was pared by 4 bases and J by 2 bases, with 23 bases between.

V gene TRBV14 combines with J gene TRBJ1-2; D not certain. The germline gives CDR1 SGHDN, CDR2 FVKESK. CDR3 size: 13 residues. The V end lost 8 bases, the J end lost 3 bases, and 13 bases lay between the germline ends. The CDR3 DNA is TGTGCCAGCGCCCCGGGTGGGGACTATGGCTACACCTTC. The encoded protein is CASAPGGDYGYTF.

Turning to this clone: This sample also contains other DNA sequences that code for the same CDR3. CDR3 nucleotide sequence: TGCAGCGTTGAAGAAGGGAAGTCCTACGAGCAGTACTTC. Protein: CSVEEGKSYEQYF. This rearrangement joins TRBV29-1 to TRBJ2-7; no clear D. Trimming removed 0 bases from V and 1 base from J, with 7 bases in between. Germline V gene data show CDR1 as SQVTM and CDR2 as ANQGSEA. CDR3 length: 13 amino acids.

In DNA form, the CDR3 reads TGTGCCAGCAGTTTCCCGACGGGGCTGGAGGAGGATGAGCAGTTCTTC. Translation: CASSFPTGLEEDEQFF. V gene TRBV25-1 combines with J gene TRBJ2-1, with D perhaps being TRBD1 or TRBD2 (5 bases each). The V end was cut by 5 bases, the J end by 8 bases, with 22 bases between. This CDR3 region has 16 residues. CDR1 is MGHDK, CDR2 SYGVNS, per germline.